This note documents a single TCR beta chain sequence. The source of the sample is a study of blood T cell repertoires in COVID-19. In the study overall: The study drew acute and convalescent COVID-19 samples from the United States, Italy and Spain. The analysed material was cDNA or gDNA that came from T cells, B-cell-depleted T cells, or PBMCs.

Per the study methods: For nucleated cells, counts were estimated from reference gene primer amplification. Profiling relied on immunoSEQ multiplex PCR, and the TCRdb table lists in-frame clones only, not all of them. That table furnishes V, J and clone size, whereas the DNA furnished D and trimming. The repertoire has more than 85,000 clones, approximately 87% of them found once; the top ten carry roughly 18%. Germline V gene data show CDR1 as LGHDT and CDR2 as YNNKEL (reference sequence). This CDR3 is built from 14 residues. The J segment lost 10 bases and the V segment lost 4 bases, leaving 10 bases of the junction unmatched.

The rearrangement links TRBV3-1 (or the pseudogene TRBV3-2) to TRBJ2-1; 7 bases are shared with TRBD2. The sample taken for sequencing was peripheral blood. This TCR was recovered from a woman aged 55-69 years with acute or convalescent COVID-19. CDR3 region: CASSPHGLETEQFF. CDR3 DNA: TGTGCCAGCAGCCCCCATGGACTAGAGACCGAGCAGTTCTTC.